This entry concerns a single T cell receptor (beta chain). What it recognizes is unknown. This sample is part of a study of CD8+ T cells in alopecia areata. The authors extracted RNA and reverse transcribed it into cDNA as the sequencing template. Here immunoSEQ multiplex PCR was the method, and the copy in TCRdb shows in-frame clones only, minus some. The sample consists of around 270,000 clones, 58% of them appearing once. General study points: TCR sharing was clearer in mice than between patients, perhaps partly owing to patient HLA diversity. Lesional scalp, especially alopecia totalis/universalis, showed higher clonality than normal scalp. Sequences from scalp samples also cover resident alphabeta T cells of normal skin. Baseline CD8+ expansion's link to response remains uncertain, as there was one nonresponder.

Treatment of the sample: oral pan-JAK inhibitor, 5-10 mg twice daily. The material sequenced was CD4+ T cells sorted from blood, taken at week 24, from a patient treated with tofacitinib. The receptor's source is a human donor with alopecia areata.

CDR3 in DNA: TGTGCCAGCAGCCGGGCGGGGCTGACGAACACCGGGGAGCTGTTTTTT. Translation gives CASSRAGLTNTGELFF. The V gene is TRBV7-9, the J gene TRBJ2-2; perhaps TRBD2 as D (6 bases). Germline V CDR1 and CDR2: SEHNR, FQNEAQ (reference sequence). This CDR3 region has 16 residues. V shed 5 bases and J shed 0 bases, with 13 bases lying between them.